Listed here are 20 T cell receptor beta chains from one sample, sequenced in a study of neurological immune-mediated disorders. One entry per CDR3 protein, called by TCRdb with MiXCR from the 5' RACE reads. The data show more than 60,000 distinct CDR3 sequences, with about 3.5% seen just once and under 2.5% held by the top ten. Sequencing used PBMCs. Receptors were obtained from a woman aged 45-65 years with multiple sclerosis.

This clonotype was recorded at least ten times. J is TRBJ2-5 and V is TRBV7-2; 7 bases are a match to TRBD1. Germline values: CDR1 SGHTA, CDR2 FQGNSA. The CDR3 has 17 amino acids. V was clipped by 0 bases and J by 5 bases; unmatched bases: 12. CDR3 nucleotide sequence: TGTGCCAGCAGCTTAGCCTCTTACAGGGGAGATCGGGAGACCCAGTACTTC. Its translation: CASSLASYRGDRETQYF.

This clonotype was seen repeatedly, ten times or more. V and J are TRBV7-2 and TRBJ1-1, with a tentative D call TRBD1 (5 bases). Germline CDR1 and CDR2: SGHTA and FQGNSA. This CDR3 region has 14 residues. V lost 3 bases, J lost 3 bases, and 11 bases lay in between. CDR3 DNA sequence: TGTGCCAGCAGCTTTTCAGGGATGCACACTGAAGCTTTCTTT. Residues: CASSFSGMHTEAFF.

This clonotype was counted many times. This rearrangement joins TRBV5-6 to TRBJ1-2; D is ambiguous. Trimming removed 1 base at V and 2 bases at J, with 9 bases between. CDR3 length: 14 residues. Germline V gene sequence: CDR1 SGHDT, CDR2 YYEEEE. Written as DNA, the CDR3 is TGTGCCAGCAGCTTGTTTAAGGTGAACTATGGCTACACCTTC. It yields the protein CASSLFKVNYGYTF. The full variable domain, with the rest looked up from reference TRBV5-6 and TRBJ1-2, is DAGVTQSPTHLIKTRGQQVTLRCSPKSGHDTVSWYQQALGQGPQFIFQYYEEEERQRGNFPDRFSGHQFPNYSSELNVNALLLGDSALYLCASSLFKVNYGYTFGSGTRLTVV.

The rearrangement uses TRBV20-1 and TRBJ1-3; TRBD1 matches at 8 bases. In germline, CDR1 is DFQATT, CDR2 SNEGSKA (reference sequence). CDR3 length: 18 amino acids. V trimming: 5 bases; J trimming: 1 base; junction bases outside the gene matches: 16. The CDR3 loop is CSAPRQGLAARSGNTIYF. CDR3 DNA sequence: TGCAGTGCTCCCAGACAGGGGCTGGCTGCCAGATCTGGAAACACCATATATTTT.

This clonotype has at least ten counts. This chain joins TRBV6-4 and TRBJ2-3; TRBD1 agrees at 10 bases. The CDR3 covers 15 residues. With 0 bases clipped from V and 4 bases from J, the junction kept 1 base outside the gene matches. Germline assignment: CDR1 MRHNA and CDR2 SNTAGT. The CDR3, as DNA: TGTGCCAGCAGTGACTCGACAGGGGGCGCAGATACGCAGTATTTT. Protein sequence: CASSDSTGGADTQYF.

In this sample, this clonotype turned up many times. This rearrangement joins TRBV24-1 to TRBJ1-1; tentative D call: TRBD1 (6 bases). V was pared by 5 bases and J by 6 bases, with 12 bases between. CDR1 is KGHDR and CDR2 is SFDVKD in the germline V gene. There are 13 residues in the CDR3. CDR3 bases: TGTGCCACCAGTGGCCCAGGGGATGCTGAAGCTTTCTTT. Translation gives CATSGPGDAEAFF.

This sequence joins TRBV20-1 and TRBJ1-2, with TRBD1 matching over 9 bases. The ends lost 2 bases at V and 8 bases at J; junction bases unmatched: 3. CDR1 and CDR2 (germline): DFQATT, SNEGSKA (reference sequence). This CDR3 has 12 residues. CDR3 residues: CSARITGGGYTF. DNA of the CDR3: TGCAGTGCTAGAATTACAGGGGGCGGCTACACCTTC.

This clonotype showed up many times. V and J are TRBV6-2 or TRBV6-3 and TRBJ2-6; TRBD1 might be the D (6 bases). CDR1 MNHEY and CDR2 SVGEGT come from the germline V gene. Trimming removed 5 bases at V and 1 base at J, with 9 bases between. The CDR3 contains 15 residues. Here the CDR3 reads CASSPGTSGANVLTF. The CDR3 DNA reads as TGTGCCAGCAGTCCCGGGACATCTGGGGCCAACGTCCTGACTTTC.

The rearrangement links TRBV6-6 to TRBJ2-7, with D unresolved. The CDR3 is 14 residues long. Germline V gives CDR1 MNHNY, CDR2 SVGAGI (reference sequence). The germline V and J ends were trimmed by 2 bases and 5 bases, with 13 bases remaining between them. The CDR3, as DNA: TGTGCCAGCAGTTACAGTCCCGATGCCAACGAGCAGTACTTC. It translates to CASSYSPDANEQYF.

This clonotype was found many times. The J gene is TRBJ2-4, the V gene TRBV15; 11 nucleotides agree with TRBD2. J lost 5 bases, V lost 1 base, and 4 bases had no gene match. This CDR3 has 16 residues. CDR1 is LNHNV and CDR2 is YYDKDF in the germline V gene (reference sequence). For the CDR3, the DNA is TGTGCCACCAGCAGAGGACTAGCGGGGTGGGAAAACATTCAGTACTTC. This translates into CATSRGLAGWENIQYF.

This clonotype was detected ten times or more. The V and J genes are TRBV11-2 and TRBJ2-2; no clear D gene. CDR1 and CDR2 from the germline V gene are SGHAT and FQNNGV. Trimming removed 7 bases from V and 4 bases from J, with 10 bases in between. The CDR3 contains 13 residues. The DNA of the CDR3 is TGTGCCAGCACCATCCTGGGCACCGGGGAGCTGTTTTTT. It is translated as CASTILGTGELFF.

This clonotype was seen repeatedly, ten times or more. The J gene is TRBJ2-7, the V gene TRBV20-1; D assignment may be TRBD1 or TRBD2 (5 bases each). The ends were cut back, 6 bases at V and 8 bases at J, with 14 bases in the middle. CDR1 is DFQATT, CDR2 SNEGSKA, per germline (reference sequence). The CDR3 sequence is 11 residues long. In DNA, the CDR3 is TGCAGTGCACTGGGACGTAACCAGCAGTACTTC. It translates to CSALGRNQQYF.

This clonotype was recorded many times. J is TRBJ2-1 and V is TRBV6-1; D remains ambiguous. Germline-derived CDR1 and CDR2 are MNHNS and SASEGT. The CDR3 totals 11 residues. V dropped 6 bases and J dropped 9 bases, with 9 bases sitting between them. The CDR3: CASSLTGEQFF. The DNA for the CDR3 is TGTGCCAGCAGCCTGACCGGTGAGCAGTTCTTC.

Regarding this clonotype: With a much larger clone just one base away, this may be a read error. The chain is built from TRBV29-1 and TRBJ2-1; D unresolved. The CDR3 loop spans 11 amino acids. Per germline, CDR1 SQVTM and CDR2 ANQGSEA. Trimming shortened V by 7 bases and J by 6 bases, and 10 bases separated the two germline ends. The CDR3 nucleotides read TGCAGCGGGGGAAAGGGCAATGAGCAGTTCTTC. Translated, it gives CSGGKGNEQFF.

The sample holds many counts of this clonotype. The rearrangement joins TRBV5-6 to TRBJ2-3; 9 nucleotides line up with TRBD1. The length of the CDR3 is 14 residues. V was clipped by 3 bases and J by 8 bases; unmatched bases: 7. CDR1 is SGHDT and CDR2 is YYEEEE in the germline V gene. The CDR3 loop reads CASSSGTGSGTQYF. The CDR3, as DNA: TGTGCCAGCAGCTCCGGGACAGGGTCTGGTACGCAGTATTTT. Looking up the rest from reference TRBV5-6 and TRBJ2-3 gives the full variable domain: DAGVTQSPTHLIKTRGQQVTLRCSPKSGHDTVSWYQQALGQGPQFIFQYYEEEERQRGNFPDRFSGHQFPNYSSELNVNALLLGDSALYLCASSSGTGSGTQYFGPGTRLTVL.

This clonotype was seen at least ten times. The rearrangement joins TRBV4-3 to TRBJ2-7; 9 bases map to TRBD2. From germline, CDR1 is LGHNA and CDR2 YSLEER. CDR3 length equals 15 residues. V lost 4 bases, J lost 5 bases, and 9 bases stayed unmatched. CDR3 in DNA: TGCGCCAGCAGCCCCCTAGCGGGAACCCCCCACGAGCAGTACTTC. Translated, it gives CASSPLAGTPHEQYF.

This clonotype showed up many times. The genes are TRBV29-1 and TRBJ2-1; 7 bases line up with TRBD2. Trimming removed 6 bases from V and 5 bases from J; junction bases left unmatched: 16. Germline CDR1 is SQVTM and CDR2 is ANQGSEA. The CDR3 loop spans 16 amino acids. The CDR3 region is CSVGGVLEGTNNEQFF. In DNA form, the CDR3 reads TGCAGCGTGGGTGGGGTACTAGAGGGGACTAACAATGAGCAGTTCTTC.

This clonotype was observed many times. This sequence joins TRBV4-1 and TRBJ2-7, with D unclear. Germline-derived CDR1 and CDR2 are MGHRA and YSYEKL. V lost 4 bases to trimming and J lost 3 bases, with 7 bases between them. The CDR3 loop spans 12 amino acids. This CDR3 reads CASSPDNYEQYF. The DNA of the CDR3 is TGCGCCAGCAGCCCTGACAACTACGAGCAGTACTTC.

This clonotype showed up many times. DNA for the CDR3: TGCGCCAGCAGCCGACCCCCGGACATTCGCTACGAGCAGTACTTC. It specifies CASSRPPDIRYEQYF. The chain uses TRBV4-3 and TRBJ2-7; TRBD1 is a possible D gene (5 bases). This CDR3 is built from 15 residues. Per the germline V gene, CDR1 is LGHNA and CDR2 is YSLEER. V was cut by 4 bases and J by 3 bases, with 16 bases left in between.

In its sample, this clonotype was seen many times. The CDR3 region has the DNA TGTGCCAGCAGCCAAGATACAGGGGGGGGACAAGAGACCCAGTACTTC. Translating it yields CASSQDTGGGQETQYF. J is TRBJ2-5 and V is TRBV4-2, with D possibly matching TRBD1 (8 bases). Deletions cut 0 bases from V and 2 bases from J, with 13 bases between. There are 16 residues in the CDR3. Germline CDR1 and CDR2: LGHNA and YNFKEQ.